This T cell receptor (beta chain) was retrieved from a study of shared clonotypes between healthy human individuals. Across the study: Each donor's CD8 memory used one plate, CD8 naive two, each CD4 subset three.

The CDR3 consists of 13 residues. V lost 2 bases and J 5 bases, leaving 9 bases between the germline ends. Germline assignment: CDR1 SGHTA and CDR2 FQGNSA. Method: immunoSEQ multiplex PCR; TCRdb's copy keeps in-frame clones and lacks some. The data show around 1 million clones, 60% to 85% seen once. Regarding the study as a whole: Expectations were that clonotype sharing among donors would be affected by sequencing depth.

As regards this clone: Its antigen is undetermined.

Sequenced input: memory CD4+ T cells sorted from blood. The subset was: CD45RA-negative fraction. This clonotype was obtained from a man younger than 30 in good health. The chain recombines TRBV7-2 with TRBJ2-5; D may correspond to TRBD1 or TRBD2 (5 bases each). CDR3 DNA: TGTGCCAGCAGCTTACCGGGGCTGGAGACCCAGTACTTC. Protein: CASSLPGLETQYF.